The 24 T cell receptor beta chains reported below all come from one sample, sequenced in a study of blood T cell repertoires in COVID-19. The method was immunoSEQ multiplex PCR; TCRdb's version includes in-frame clones alone and lacks a portion of them. Here the sample spans roughly 150,000 clones, roughly 87% being singletons. The sequenced material came from peripheral blood. These TCRs come from a human donor in a cohort sampled during active COVID-19.

The chain has TRBV18 and TRBJ2-5, with 7 positions matching TRBD1. The CDR3 is made up of 16 amino acids. Germline trimming cut 6 bases from V and 4 bases from J; bases unmatched to any gene: 14. Germline V gene lookup returns CDR1 KGHSH and CDR2 LQKENI. The CDR3 nucleotides are TGTGCCAGCTCCCCAATACAGGGGTCTGTGTCAGAGACCCAGTACTTC. Encoded protein: CASSPIQGSVSETQYF.

The chain carries TRBV14 and TRBJ1-1; D is unresolved. The ends were cut back, 0 bases at V and 3 bases at J, with 5 bases in the middle. This CDR3 is built from 13 residues. Germline CDR1 SGHDN, CDR2 FVKESK. The CDR3 loop reads CASSQESDTEAFF. The CDR3 region has the DNA TGTGCCAGCAGCCAAGAATCGGACACTGAAGCTTTCTTT.

This chain connects TRBV7-9 to TRBJ1-1; TRBD1 is a possible D gene (5 bases). The CDR3 consists of 14 residues. Germline V gives CDR1 SEHNR, CDR2 FQNEAQ (reference sequence). The V end was cut by 5 bases, the J end by 3 bases, with 13 bases between. CDR3 amino acids: CASSPRGADTEAFF. CDR3 nucleotide sequence: TGTGCCAGCAGCCCAAGGGGCGCGGACACTGAAGCTTTCTTT.

The chain is built from TRBV19 and TRBJ1-2, with TRBD1 matching 7 bases. J was trimmed by 7 bases and V by 6 bases; bases with no gene match: 8. The CDR3 sequence is 13 residues long. The germline V gene encodes CDR1 LNHDA and CDR2 SQIVND (reference sequence). CDR3 nucleotide sequence: TGTGCCAGTAGACAAGGGGGCGGCGGTGGCTACACCTTC. Its translation: CASRQGGGGGYTF.

This chain uses TRBV18 with TRBJ2-5; 9 nucleotides line up with TRBD2. In germline, CDR1 is KGHSH, CDR2 LQKENI. CDR3 length: 16 amino acids. Germline trimming cut 1 base from V and 3 bases from J; bases unmatched to any gene: 6. The CDR3 sequence: CASSPLAGGREETQYF. In nucleotides, the CDR3 is TGTGCCAGCTCACCACTCGCGGGGGGGCGAGAAGAGACCCAGTACTTC.

The V call is TRBV7-3, the J call TRBJ2-5, with a weak D call TRBD2 (5 bases). This CDR3 is built from 13 residues. Trimming took off 7 bases at V and 5 bases at J, with 14 bases between the two ends. Germline values: CDR1 SGHTA, CDR2 FQGTGA. CDR3 in amino acids: CASTRGAGETQYF. The CDR3, as DNA: TGTGCCAGCACTCGGGGAGCAGGCGAGACCCAGTACTTC.

The V and J genes are TRBV7-6 and TRBJ2-7, with 14 bases fitting TRBD2. CDR3 length equals 21 residues. Trimming removed 3 bases from V and 6 bases from J; junction bases left unmatched: 22. CDR1 is SGHVS, CDR2 FNYEAQ, per germline. The CDR3 nucleotides read TGTGCCAGCAGCTTTCGTCCCCCGACTAGCGGGAGGGAAGGGGTCTTTGCCGAGCAGTACTTC. Its translation is CASSFRPPTSGREGVFAEQYF.

The gene calls are TRBV5-1 and TRBJ2-1, with D perhaps TRBD2 (5 bases). V dropped 0 bases and J dropped 5 bases, with 18 bases sitting between them. Per the germline V gene, CDR1 is SGHRS and CDR2 is YFSETQ. This CDR3 spans 17 amino acids. The CDR3 DNA reads TGCGCCAGCAGCTTGGCTCTCGGGTGGAGGAAGGACAATGAGCAGTTCTTC. Translated, it gives CASSLALGWRKDNEQFF. The full variable domain, in which reference TRBV5-1 and TRBJ2-1 provide the parts outside the CDR3, is KAGVTQTPRYLIKTRGQQVTLSCSPISGHRSVSWYQQTPGQGLQFLFEYFSETQRNKGNFPGRFSGRQFSNSRSEMNVSTLELGDSALYLCASSLALGWRKDNEQFFGPGTRLTVL.

A single count supports this clone. The CDR3 sequence is CVRRGGDRGYQPQHF. DNA for the CDR3: TGTGTCAGAAGGGGCGGGGACAGGGGATACCAGCCCCAGCATTTT. The chain is built from TRBV7-5 and TRBJ1-5; the DNA was not compared with TRBD1, the D call given in the table. TRBV7-5 is listed as a pseudogene. This CDR3 is 15 amino acids long.

The V gene is TRBV4-3, the J gene TRBJ2-7, with D tentatively TRBD2 (5 bases). CDR3 size: 13 residues. Trimming took 5 bases from V and 3 from J, leaving 11 bases between them. Germline V gives CDR1 LGHNA, CDR2 YSLEER. DNA for the CDR3: TGCGCCAGCAGCAAAAGGGCGGGCTACGAGCAGTACTTC. This gives the protein CASSKRAGYEQYF.

The J gene is TRBJ1-5, the V gene TRBV12-2; TRBD1, the table's D call, lacks a check against the DNA. TRBV12-2 is a known pseudogene. The CDR3 contains 20 residues. The CDR3 reads CASRSPPGTGGKGSNQPQHF. The CDR3 DNA follows: TGTGCAAGTCGCTCCCCTCCCGGGACAGGGGGAAAAGGTAGCAATCAGCCCCAGCATTTT.

The count of this clone is one. This chain connects TRBV10-3 to TRBJ2-2, with TRBD2 identical over 7 bases. CDR1 and CDR2 (germline): ENHRY, SYGVKD. J gave up 5 bases and V 5 bases, and 11 bases lay outside the gene matches. The CDR3 extends over 16 amino acids. This CDR3 is CAISPGGRVGTGELFF. The DNA for the CDR3 is TGTGCCATCAGTCCTGGTGGGAGGGTCGGTACCGGGGAGCTGTTTTTT.

The chain employs TRBV27 and TRBJ1-5, with D hard to call. This CDR3 region has 15 residues. The germline V gene encodes CDR1 MNHEY and CDR2 SMNVEV (reference sequence). V dropped 2 bases and J dropped 0 bases, with 8 bases sitting between them. CDR3 DNA: TGTGCCAGCAGTTTAATTCCCTTTAGCAATCAGCCCCAGCATTTT. Translating gives CASSLIPFSNQPQHF.

The V and J genes are TRBV9 and TRBJ1-1, with D perhaps matching TRBD1 (5 bases). Germline CDR1 reads SGDLS; CDR2 reads YYNGEE. CDR3 length: 15 residues. Deletions cut 0 bases from V and 2 bases from J, with 11 bases between. The CDR3 spells CASSVAAGLNTEAFF. The CDR3 nucleotides read TGTGCCAGCAGCGTAGCGGCGGGGCTTAACACTGAAGCTTTCTTT.

This clone has more than one count but fewer than ten. The gene calls are TRBV30 and TRBJ2-1; D remains ambiguous. With 1 base removed from V and 10 bases from J, the gap between germline ends came to 8 bases. The germline V gene has CDR1 GTSNPN and CDR2 SVGIG (reference sequence). The CDR3 sequence is 11 residues long. Here the CDR3 reads CAWSGMREQFF. The CDR3 coding sequence is TGTGCCTGGAGTGGGATGCGGGAGCAGTTCTTC.

This rearrangement joins TRBV7-2 to TRBJ1-5; TRBD1 aligns across 7 bases. This CDR3 has 15 amino acids. From germline, CDR1 is SGHTA and CDR2 FQGNSA. V shed 1 base, J shed 2 bases, and the junction held 2 bases outside the gene matches. The CDR3 sequence is CASSLVTGGNQPQHF. The CDR3 coding sequence is TGTGCCAGCAGCTTAGTTACAGGGGGCAATCAGCCCCAGCATTTT.

The chain recombines TRBV5-6 with TRBJ1-2; 8 positions match TRBD1. CDR1 SGHDT and CDR2 YYEEEE come from the germline V gene. The CDR3 is 13 amino acids. J gave up 10 bases and V 4 bases, and 9 bases lay outside the gene matches. For the CDR3, the DNA is TGTGCCAGCAGCCCGGACAGGGCGAGGGACTACACCTTC. Its protein product is CASSPDRARDYTF.

The chain joins TRBV6-5 to TRBJ2-2; 11 bases are shared with TRBD2. V shed 2 bases and J 4 bases; nucleotides not matched to a gene: 3. The CDR3 is 16 residues long. Germline V gene sequence: CDR1 MNHEY, CDR2 SVGAGI. CDR3 sequence reads: CASSYTGLAVTGELFF. The CDR3 DNA follows: TGTGCCAGCAGTTACACGGGACTAGCGGTCACCGGGGAGCTGTTTTTT.

The gene calls are TRBV20-1 and TRBJ2-1; no clear D. Per germline, CDR1 DFQATT and CDR2 SNEGSKA (reference sequence). This CDR3 contains 10 residues. The V gene lost 5 bases and the J gene lost 8 bases, with 7 bases spanning the gap. DNA for the CDR3: TGCAGTGCTGCCGCGGATGAGCAGTTCTTC. It codes for CSAAADEQFF.

V gene TRBV29-1 combines with J gene TRBJ1-2; no clear D. In germline, CDR1 is SQVTM, CDR2 ANQGSEA. This CDR3 region has 15 residues. With 4 bases removed from V and 4 bases from J, the gap between germline ends came to 19 bases. The CDR3: CSVAFPLGRIYGYTF. For the CDR3, the DNA is TGCAGCGTTGCCTTTCCTTTAGGCAGGATCTATGGCTACACCTTC.

V and J are TRBV6-5 and TRBJ2-7; possibly TRBD1 for D (5 bases). The CDR3 sequence is 15 residues long. CDR1 is MNHEY, CDR2 SVGAGI, per germline. The germline V and J ends were trimmed by 1 base and 2 bases, with 12 bases remaining between them. Written as DNA, the CDR3 is TGTGCCAGCAGTTACTTGTCAGGGTTTACCTACGAGCAGTACTTC. Residues: CASSYLSGFTYEQYF.

V gene TRBV28 combines with J gene TRBJ1-5; 10 bases fit TRBD1. Germline V gives CDR1 MDHEN, CDR2 SYDVKM. This CDR3 has 16 amino acids. The ends lost 6 bases at V and 1 base at J; junction bases unmatched: 6. CDR3 sequence (DNA): TGTGCCAGCAGCCCCCTGGACAGGGGGAGCAATCAGCCCCAGCATTTT. This gives the protein CASSPLDRGSNQPQHF.

The rearrangement links TRBV2 to TRBJ2-7; 10 nucleotides align to TRBD1. Germline V gene lookup returns CDR1 SNHLY and CDR2 FYNNEI. This CDR3 has 15 residues. Unmatched junction bases numbered 3, after V lost 1 base and J lost 3 bases. CDR3 residues: CASSEGGQGYYEQYF. CDR3 nucleotide sequence: TGTGCCAGCAGTGAAGGGGGACAGGGGTACTACGAGCAGTACTTC.

The CDR3 DNA reads TGTGCCAGCTCGCCGTCTTCGTCAGGGTTTTGGGAGCAGTACTTC. Protein product: CASSPSSSGFWEQYF. The chain employs TRBV2 and TRBJ2-7, with D perhaps TRBD1 (5 bases). The CDR3 contains 15 residues. Looked up from germline, CDR1 is SNHLY and CDR2 is FYNNEI. V was shortened by 8 bases and J by 7 bases, with 24 bases between the two germline ends.